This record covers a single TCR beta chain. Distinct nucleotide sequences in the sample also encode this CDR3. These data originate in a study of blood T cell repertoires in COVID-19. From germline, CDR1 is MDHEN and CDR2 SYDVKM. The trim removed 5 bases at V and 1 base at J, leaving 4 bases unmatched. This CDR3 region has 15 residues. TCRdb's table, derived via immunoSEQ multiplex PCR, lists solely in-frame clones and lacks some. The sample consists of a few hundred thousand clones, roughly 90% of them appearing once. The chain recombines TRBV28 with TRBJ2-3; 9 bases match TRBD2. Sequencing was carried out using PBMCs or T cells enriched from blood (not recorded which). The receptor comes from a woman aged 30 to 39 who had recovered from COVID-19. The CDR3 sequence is CASSDRTSGTDTQYF. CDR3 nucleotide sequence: TGTGCCAGCAGTGACAGGACTAGCGGCACAGATACGCAGTATTTT.